The 25 T cell receptor beta chains below all came from one sample that was sequenced in a study of shared clonotypes between healthy human individuals. The repertoire was sequenced with immunoSEQ multiplex PCR; TCRdb's copy has only in-frame clones and lacks some. The sample contains more than 2 million clones, around 95% of which appear only once. Sequencing was carried out using naive CD4+ T cells sorted from blood. Noted subset: CD45RA+ positively selected. Receptors were obtained from a man aged 18 to 30 in good health.

The chain uses TRBV4-3 and TRBJ2-5, with D tentatively TRBD2 (7 bases). V was cut by 4 bases and J by 4 bases, with 13 bases left in between. CDR1 and CDR2 (germline): LGHNA, YSLEER. CDR3 size: 14 residues. Here the CDR3 DNA reads TGCGCCAGCAGCCGGGAGGGGGTCACAGAGACCCAGTACTTC. Its protein is CASSREGVTETQYF.

This clone was recorded once. This chain connects TRBV5-1 to TRBJ1-4; 9 bases align to TRBD1. Per germline, CDR1 SGHRS and CDR2 YFSETQ. The CDR3 extends over 15 amino acids. With 2 bases clipped from V and 6 bases from J, the junction kept 5 bases outside the gene matches. CDR3 amino acids: CASSLQGAPHEKLFF. The DNA for the CDR3 is TGCGCCAGCAGCTTACAGGGGGCGCCCCATGAAAAACTGTTTTTT.

This rearrangement joins TRBV7-9 to TRBJ1-2, with TRBD1 matching 8 bases. Unmatched junction bases numbered 4, after V lost 1 base and J lost 3 bases. The germline V gene has CDR1 SEHNR and CDR2 FQNEAQ (reference sequence). The CDR3 runs to 15 residues. Here the CDR3 reads CASSLEQGVYYGYTF. The CDR3 nucleotides read TGTGCCAGCAGCTTAGAACAGGGGGTCTACTATGGCTACACCTTC.

J is TRBJ2-2 and V is TRBV19; TRBD1 or TRBD2 may be the D gene (7 bases each). CDR3 size: 16 residues. Trimming took 4 bases from V and 3 from J, leaving 15 bases between them. Germline V lookup: CDR1 LNHDA, CDR2 SQIVND (reference sequence). CDR3: CASSTETGRDTGELFF. Here the CDR3 DNA reads TGTGCCAGTAGTACCGAGACAGGGAGGGACACCGGGGAGCTGTTTTTT.

V gene TRBV6-1 combines with J gene TRBJ2-1, with 10 bases aligning to TRBD1. Trimming took 6 bases from V and 4 from J; bases not matched to a gene: 6. CDR3 size: 15 residues. Germline CDR1 reads MNHNS; CDR2 reads SASEGT. In DNA, the CDR3 is TGTGCCAGCAGAGAGGGGACAGGGGTATACAATGAGCAGTTCTTC. This gives the protein CASREGTGVYNEQFF.

The chain employs TRBV6-5 and TRBJ2-7; 7 positions agree with TRBD2. The CDR3 runs 14 residues. Looked up from germline, CDR1 is MNHEY and CDR2 is SVGAGI. V shed 7 bases and J 3 bases; nucleotides not matched to a gene: 9. CDR3 sequence (DNA): TGTGCCAGCAAAACCCTCGGGAGGAACTACGAGCAGTACTTC. Protein: CASKTLGRNYEQYF.

As to this clone: This sample also contains other DNA sequences that code for the same CDR3. V is TRBV5-1 and J is TRBJ2-5, with 10 bases lining up with TRBD1. Per germline, CDR1 SGHRS and CDR2 YFSETQ. V dropped 0 bases and J dropped 4; count of bases not matched to a gene: 3. CDR3 length: 15 amino acids. CDR3 amino acids: CASSLAGTGVETQYF. As DNA, the CDR3 is TGCGCCAGCAGCTTGGCCGGGACAGGGGTAGAGACCCAGTACTTC.

This clone was detected only once. V usage is TRBV7-9 and J usage is TRBJ1-6; TRBD1 aligns across 9 bases. CDR1 is SEHNR and CDR2 is FQNEAQ in the germline V gene (reference sequence). The CDR3 loop spans 16 amino acids. Trimming took 4 bases from V and 4 from J; bases not matched to a gene: 5. This chain's CDR3 is CASSSTDRGYNSPLHF. CDR3 nucleotide sequence: TGTGCCAGCAGCTCCACCGACAGGGGGTATAATTCACCCCTCCACTTT.

Remarks on this clone: Other nucleotide sequences in the sample specify the same CDR3. This chain's CDR3 is CASSLGQGDGYTF. The CDR3 region has the DNA TGCGCCAGCAGCTTGGGACAGGGCGATGGCTACACCTTC. V and J are TRBV5-1 and TRBJ1-2, with TRBD1 matching over 7 bases. The V gene's germline CDR1 is SGHRS and CDR2 YFSETQ. This CDR3 comprises 13 residues. V gave up 0 bases and J gave up 6 bases; unmatched junction bases: 2.

The genes are TRBV5-1 and TRBJ2-7, with 7 bases fitting TRBD1. The J segment lost 3 bases and the V segment lost 3 bases, leaving 12 bases of the junction unmatched. The CDR3 length is 16 residues. The germline V gene has CDR1 SGHRS and CDR2 YFSETQ. The DNA for the CDR3 is TGCGCCAGCAGCTCCCCGCAACCGGGACAGCTCTACGAGCAGTACTTC. Residues: CASSSPQPGQLYEQYF. Drawing the rest from reference TRBV5-1 and TRBJ2-7, the complete variable domain is KAGVTQTPRYLIKTRGQQVTLSCSPISGHRSVSWYQQTPGQGLQFLFEYFSETQRNKGNFPGRFSGRQFSNSRSEMNVSTLELGDSALYLCASSSPQPGQLYEQYFGPGTRLTVT.

The chain's CDR3 is CASSQFPGELFF. CDR3 DNA sequence: TGTGCCAGCAGCCAATTCCCCGGGGAGCTGTTTTTT. V and J are TRBV6-1 and TRBJ2-2; D not certain. Germline V lookup: CDR1 MNHNS, CDR2 SASEGT. V was trimmed by 6 bases and J by 6 bases, leaving 8 bases between them. There are 12 residues in the CDR3.

A word on this clone: The same CDR3 also results from other DNA sequences found in this sample. The chain has TRBV6-5 and TRBJ2-2, with D unclear. Looked up from germline, CDR1 is MNHEY and CDR2 is SVGAGI. The CDR3 consists of 14 residues. Trimming removed 1 base from V and 3 bases from J, with 6 bases in between. The CDR3 DNA reads as TGTGCCAGCAGTTACTTGGGCCACACCGGGGAGCTGTTTTTT. The encoded protein is CASSYLGHTGELFF.

The chain is built from TRBV19 and TRBJ2-2; D gene uncertain. The CDR3 runs 11 residues. Germline CDR1 and CDR2: LNHDA and SQIVND (reference sequence). V was shortened by 6 bases and J by 1 base, with 0 bases between the two germline ends. CDR3 amino acids: CASRNTGELFF. CDR3 bases: TGTGCCAGTAGGAACACCGGGGAGCTGTTTTTT.

The genes are TRBV19 and TRBJ2-3; TRBD1 agrees at 8 bases. Unmatched junction bases numbered 5, after V lost 6 bases and J lost 6 bases. CDR1 is LNHDA, CDR2 SQIVND, per germline (reference sequence). The CDR3 totals 13 residues. The CDR3 loop is CASRKQGVDTQYF. In DNA form, the CDR3 reads TGTGCCAGTAGGAAACAGGGGGTGGATACGCAGTATTTT.

This sequence joins TRBV27 and TRBJ1-4; no reliable D call. CDR3 length: 16 residues. Looked up from germline, CDR1 is MNHEY and CDR2 is SMNVEV (reference sequence). The V and J ends lost 6 bases and 3 bases respectively, with 17 bases between them. The CDR3 region is CASRDGQNGPNEKLFF. CDR3 nucleotides: TGTGCCAGCAGAGACGGCCAAAACGGACCTAATGAAAAACTGTTTTTT.

This chain joins TRBV15 and TRBJ2-5, with 8 bases identical to TRBD1. This CDR3 is built from 14 residues. Germline V gives CDR1 LNHNV, CDR2 YYDKDF (reference sequence). After removal of 0 bases from V and 5 bases from J, the junction contained 2 bases not matched to a gene. DNA for the CDR3: TGTGCCACCAGCAGAGACCGACAGGGGGAGACCCAGTACTTC. Amino acids: CATSRDRQGETQYF.

The V and J genes are TRBV14 and TRBJ2-1, with 10 bases matching TRBD2. V trimming: 4 bases; J trimming: 11 bases; junction bases outside the gene matches: 17. The V gene's germline CDR1 is SGHDN and CDR2 FVKESK. This CDR3 is built from 17 residues. In DNA form, the CDR3 reads TGTGCCAGCAGCCCCAGAGTTCCTAGCGGGGGCTCAGGGCAGCAGTTCTTC. This sequence encodes CASSPRVPSGGSGQQFF.

This clone appeared a single time. The chain has TRBV6-5 and TRBJ2-7, with D possibly matching TRBD1 (6 bases). The ends were cut back, 2 bases at V and 3 bases at J, with 8 bases in the middle. Germline lookup yields CDR1 MNHEY and CDR2 SVGAGI. The CDR3 covers 13 residues. CDR3 in DNA: TGTGCCAGCAGTTACGTACAGGGCTACGAGCAGTACTTC. It codes for CASSYVQGYEQYF.

This rearrangement joins TRBV19 to TRBJ2-7; D is perhaps TRBD2 (5 bases). The germline V gene has CDR1 LNHDA and CDR2 SQIVND (reference sequence). The V and J ends lost 5 bases and 4 bases respectively, with 18 bases between them. The CDR3 extends over 15 amino acids. The CDR3 region is CASSGGEGSKYEQYF. CDR3 bases: TGTGCCAGTAGTGGAGGCGAAGGTAGCAAGTACGAGCAGTACTTC.

CDR3 sequence reads: CASRRDHNIGPQHF. In DNA, the CDR3 is TGTGCCAGCAGAAGGGACCATAATATAGGACCCCAGCATTTT. This sequence joins TRBV7-2 and TRBJ1-5, with a tentative D call TRBD1 (5 bases). Germline loops: CDR1 SGHTA, CDR2 FQGNSA. V was trimmed by 6 bases and J by 10 bases, leaving 19 bases between them. The CDR3 loop spans 14 amino acids.

The chain employs TRBV29-1 and TRBJ2-7, with D tentatively TRBD1 or TRBD2 (5 bases each). The CDR3 has 15 residues. CDR1 SQVTM and CDR2 ANQGSEA come from the germline V gene. Trimming took off 4 bases at V and 6 bases at J, with 22 bases between the two ends. CDR3 protein: CSVVTRAGLTSEQYF. The CDR3 coding sequence is TGCAGCGTTGTAACTAGGGCAGGGCTTACTAGCGAGCAGTACTTC.

This clone was counted only a few times. The rearrangement uses TRBV19 and TRBJ1-2; tentatively, D is TRBD1 (5 bases). Looked up from germline, CDR1 is LNHDA and CDR2 is SQIVND (reference sequence). The CDR3 is made up of 14 amino acids. V was pared by 3 bases and J by 1 base, with 9 bases between. The CDR3 loop reads CASSIDSINYGYTF. The CDR3 nucleotides read TGTGCCAGTAGTATTGACAGTATTAACTATGGCTACACCTTC.

The J gene is TRBJ1-3, the V gene TRBV5-1; 9 positions match TRBD1. Germline values: CDR1 SGHRS, CDR2 YFSETQ. V was clipped by 4 bases and J by 3 bases; unmatched bases: 2. The CDR3 spans 14 residues. The CDR3 coding sequence is TGCGCCAGCAGCCCGGGACAGGGTGGAAACACCATATATTTT. Protein product: CASSPGQGGNTIYF.

Notes on this clone: Other DNA sequences in the sample encode the same CDR3. DNA of the CDR3: TGCGCCAGCAGCTTGGAAGGGGGAAGCAATCAGCCCCAGCATTTT. This codes for CASSLEGGSNQPQHF. This chain joins TRBV5-1 and TRBJ1-5, with D perhaps TRBD1 (6 bases). Germline CDR1 reads SGHRS; CDR2 reads YFSETQ. CDR3 length equals 15 residues. Deletions cut 0 bases from V and 1 base from J, with 8 bases between.

The gene calls are TRBV6-6 and TRBJ1-5; maybe TRBD1 (5 bases). V was clipped by 10 bases and J by 2 bases, with 12 bases between them. There are 13 residues in the CDR3. CDR1 MNHNY and CDR2 SVGAGI come from the germline V gene (reference sequence). CDR3 in amino acids: CATQGAGNQPQHF. As DNA, the CDR3 is TGTGCCACCCAGGGTGCGGGCAATCAGCCCCAGCATTTT.